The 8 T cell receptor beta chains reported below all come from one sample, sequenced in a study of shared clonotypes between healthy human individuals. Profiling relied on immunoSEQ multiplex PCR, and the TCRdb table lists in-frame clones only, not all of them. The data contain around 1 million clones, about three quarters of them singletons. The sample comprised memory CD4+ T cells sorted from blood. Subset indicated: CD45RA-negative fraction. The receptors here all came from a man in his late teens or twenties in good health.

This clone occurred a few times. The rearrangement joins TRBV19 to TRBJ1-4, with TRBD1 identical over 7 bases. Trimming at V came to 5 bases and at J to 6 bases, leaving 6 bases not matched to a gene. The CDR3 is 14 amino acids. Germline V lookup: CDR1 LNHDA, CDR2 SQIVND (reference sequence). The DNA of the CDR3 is TGTGCCAGTAGTGCCGACAGGGCTTATGAAAAACTGTTTTTT. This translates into CASSADRAYEKLFF.

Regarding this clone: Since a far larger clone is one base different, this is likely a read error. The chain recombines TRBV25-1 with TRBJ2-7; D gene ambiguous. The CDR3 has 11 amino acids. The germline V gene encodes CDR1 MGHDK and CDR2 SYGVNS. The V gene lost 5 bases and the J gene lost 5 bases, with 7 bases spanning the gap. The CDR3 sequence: CASSLGNEQYF. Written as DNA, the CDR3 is TGTGCCAGCAGTTTGGGGAACGAGCAGTACTTC.

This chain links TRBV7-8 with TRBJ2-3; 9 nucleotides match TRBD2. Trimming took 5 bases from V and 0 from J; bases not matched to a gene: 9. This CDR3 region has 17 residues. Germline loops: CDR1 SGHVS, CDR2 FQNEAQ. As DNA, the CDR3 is TGTGCCAGCAGCGGGAGACTAGCGGTTCTTAGCACAGATACGCAGTATTTT. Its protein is CASSGRLAVLSTDTQYF.

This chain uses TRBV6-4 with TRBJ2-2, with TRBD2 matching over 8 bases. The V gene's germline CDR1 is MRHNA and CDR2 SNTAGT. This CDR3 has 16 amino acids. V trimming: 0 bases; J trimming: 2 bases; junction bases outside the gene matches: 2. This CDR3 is CASSDSAGGNTGELFF. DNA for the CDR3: TGTGCCAGCAGTGACTCGGCGGGGGGAAACACCGGGGAGCTGTTTTTT.

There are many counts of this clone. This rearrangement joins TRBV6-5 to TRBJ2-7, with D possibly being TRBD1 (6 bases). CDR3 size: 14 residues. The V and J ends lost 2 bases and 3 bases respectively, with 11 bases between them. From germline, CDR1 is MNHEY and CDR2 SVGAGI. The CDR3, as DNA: TGTGCCAGCAGTTACAACGAGGGGGTCTACGAGCAGTACTTC. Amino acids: CASSYNEGVYEQYF.

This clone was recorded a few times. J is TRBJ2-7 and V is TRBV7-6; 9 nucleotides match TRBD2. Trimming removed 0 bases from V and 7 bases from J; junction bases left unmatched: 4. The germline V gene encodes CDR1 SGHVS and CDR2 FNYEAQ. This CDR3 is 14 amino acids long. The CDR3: CASSLAGTSWEQYF. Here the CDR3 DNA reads TGTGCCAGCAGCTTAGCTGGGACTAGCTGGGAGCAGTACTTC.

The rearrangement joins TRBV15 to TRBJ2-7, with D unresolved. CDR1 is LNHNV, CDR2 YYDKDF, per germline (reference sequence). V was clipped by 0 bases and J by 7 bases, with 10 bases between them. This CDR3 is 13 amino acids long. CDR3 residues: CATSRDLGEEQYF. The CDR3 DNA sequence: TGTGCCACCAGCAGAGATCTGGGTGAGGAGCAGTACTTC.

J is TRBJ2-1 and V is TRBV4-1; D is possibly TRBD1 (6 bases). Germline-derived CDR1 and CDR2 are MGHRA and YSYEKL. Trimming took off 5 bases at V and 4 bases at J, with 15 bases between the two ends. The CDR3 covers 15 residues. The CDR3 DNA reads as TGCGCCAGCAGCGGGGGCAGGGCAGGATACAATGAGCAGTTCTTC. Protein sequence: CASSGGRAGYNEQFF.